A selection of T cell receptor beta chains follows, all from one sample in a study of regulatory dendritic cells for organ transplantation. Here immunoSEQ multiplex PCR was the method, and the copy in TCRdb shows in-frame clones only, minus some. The table includes almost 30,000 clones, about 80% detected once. The sample consisted of memory CD4+ T cells from blood. The receptors derive from a human donor in good health. Each CDR3 is given with its conserved first and last residue. Each record gives: J gene, D gene, clone size, V gene, CDR3 DNA, CDR3 protein. D genes are given only for firm matches. Clone size, where shown, is once, few, many, or a class for clones that have expanded.

j_gene: TRBJ2-1
d_gene: -
abundance: few
v_gene: TRBV4-1
CDR3nt: TGCGCCAGCAGCCAAGAGTTTTACAATGAGCAGTTCTTC
CDR3aa: CASSQEFYNEQFF

j_gene: TRBJ1-1
d_gene: TRBD1
abundance: few
v_gene: TRBV9
CDR3nt: TGTGCCAGCAGCACAGGGGGGACCTTGAACACTGAAGCTTTCTTT
CDR3aa: CASSTGGTLNTEAFF

j_gene: TRBJ1-2
d_gene: -
abundance: -
v_gene: TRBV18
CDR3nt: TGTGCCAGCTCACAGGAGACAGGCGAATATGGCTACACCTTC
CDR3aa: CASSQETGEYGYTF

j_gene: TRBJ2-5
d_gene: TRBD2
abundance: few
v_gene: TRBV5-4
CDR3nt: TGTGCCAGCAGTATCGACGTGGGGGGGCAAGAGACCCAGTACTTC
CDR3aa: CASSIDVGGQETQYF

j_gene: TRBJ1-4
d_gene: -
abundance: -
v_gene: TRBV5-1
CDR3nt: TGCGCCAGCAGCTTGGGAGGGGAGCCTAATGAAAAACTGTTTTTT
CDR3aa: CASSLGGEPNEKLFF

j_gene: TRBJ2-5
d_gene: -
abundance: -
v_gene: TRBV28
CDR3nt: TGTGCCAGCAGTTTATCTGGCGGCCAAGAGACCCAGTACTTC
CDR3aa: CASSLSGGQETQYF

j_gene: TRBJ1-1
d_gene: -
abundance: once
v_gene: TRBV27
CDR3nt: TGTGCCAGCAGTTTAACTCGCTACAGGCGTATTGGGACGATGAACACTGAAGCTTTCTTT
CDR3aa: CASSLTRYRRIGTMNTEAFF

j_gene: TRBJ1-2
d_gene: -
abundance: few
v_gene: TRBV28
CDR3nt: TGTGCCAGCAAACCGGGGGGGGCTAACTATGGCTACACCTTC
CDR3aa: CASKPGGANYGYTF

j_gene: TRBJ2-5
d_gene: TRBD2
abundance: -
v_gene: TRBV29-1
CDR3nt: TGCAGCGTCCTACCGGGAGGCCGAAAACAAGAGACCCAGTACTTC
CDR3aa: CSVLPGGRKQETQYF

j_gene: TRBJ1-1
d_gene: TRBD1
abundance: -
v_gene: TRBV25-1
CDR3nt: TGTGCCAGCTCTACGCCCGGGACAGGGGCTGAAGCTTTCTTT
CDR3aa: CASSTPGTGAEAFF

j_gene: TRBJ2-3
d_gene: TRBD1
abundance: -
v_gene: TRBV6-5
CDR3nt: TGTGCCAGCAGCATCACGACAGGGGGCAAAGATACGCAGTATTTT
CDR3aa: CASSITTGGKDTQYF

j_gene: TRBJ2-7
d_gene: TRBD2
abundance: -
v_gene: TRBV6-1
CDR3nt: TGTGCCAGCAGTGAAATATTCCTAGCGGGTTCCTACGAGCAGTACTTC
CDR3aa: CASSEIFLAGSYEQYF

j_gene: TRBJ2-5
d_gene: -
abundance: -
v_gene: TRBV4-3
CDR3nt: TGCGCCAGCAGCCAAGAGAGGGGGGCTCAAGAGACCCAGTACTTC
CDR3aa: CASSQERGAQETQYF

j_gene: TRBJ2-1
d_gene: TRBD2
abundance: -
v_gene: TRBV6-5
CDR3nt: TGTGCCAGCAGCCGCGGACTAGGTGAGCAGTTCTTC
CDR3aa: CASSRGLGEQFF

j_gene: TRBJ1-1
d_gene: TRBD1
abundance: -
v_gene: TRBV4-3
CDR3nt: TGCGCCAGCAGCCAGAACGTACAGGGGGCGCGGACTGAAGCTTTCTTT
CDR3aa: CASSQNVQGARTEAFF

j_gene: TRBJ1-5
d_gene: -
abundance: -
v_gene: TRBV15
CDR3nt: TGTGCCACCAGCAGGAGCAGGCGTGCTGATGATCAGCCCCAGCATTTT
CDR3aa: CATSRSRRADDQPQHF

j_gene: TRBJ1-3
d_gene: -
abundance: -
v_gene: TRBV9
CDR3nt: TGTGCCAGCAGCGTCCTGGGACGGAACTCTGGAAACACCATATATTTT
CDR3aa: CASSVLGRNSGNTIYF

j_gene: TRBJ2-2
d_gene: TRBD1
abundance: -
v_gene: TRBV7-6
CDR3nt: TGTGCCAGCAGCTTGGGAATACAGGGGCTGAACACCGGGGAGCTGTTTTTT
CDR3aa: CASSLGIQGLNTGELFF

j_gene: TRBJ1-1
d_gene: TRBD1
abundance: -
v_gene: TRBV28
CDR3nt: TGTGCCAGCAGGCCATCAGGGGGCGCCGGGAACACTGAAGCTTTCTTT
CDR3aa: CASRPSGGAGNTEAFF

j_gene: TRBJ1-2
d_gene: -
abundance: -
v_gene: TRBV4-3
CDR3nt: TGCGCCAGCAGCCAAGATGTTTCGGGATATGGCTACACCTTC
CDR3aa: CASSQDVSGYGYTF

j_gene: TRBJ1-6
d_gene: -
abundance: -
v_gene: TRBV6-5
CDR3nt: TGTGCCAGCAGGGCGGGACCCCTTAATTCACCCCTCCACTTT
CDR3aa: CASRAGPLNSPLHF

j_gene: TRBJ1-6
d_gene: -
abundance: -
v_gene: TRBV28
CDR3nt: TGTGCCAGCAGTTTAAATGTCAGGATAGAGTCACCCCTCCACTTT
CDR3aa: CASSLNVRIESPLHF